The present T cell receptor (beta chain) was sequenced within a study of cytomegalovirus exposure and HLA in healthy donors. Regarding the study as a whole: The authors excluded some V segments, including TRBV6-2 and TRBV6-3, as indistinguishable. Solely CMV serostatus was available to characterize immune exposure.

To note about this clone: What it binds is not known.

A multiplex PCR was run with 60 Vbeta primers and 13 Jbeta primers. Using immunoSEQ multiplex PCR, the repertoire was profiled, and TCRdb retains in-frame clones only, with some absent. Of some 130,000 clones listed, about three quarters are singletons. CDR3 length: 14 residues. Trimming pared 6 bases from V and 1 base from J, leaving 9 bases between. From germline, CDR1 is SEHNR and CDR2 FQNEAQ (reference sequence). This sequence was found in a male donor in good health and CMV-seronegative. Source material: PBMCs. The chain links TRBV7-9 to TRBJ2-2; possibly TRBD2 for D (6 bases). CDR3 bases: TGTGCCAGCAGGTTCGGGGGGAACACCGGGGAGCTGTTTTTT. It translates to CASRFGGNTGELFF.